The 17 T cell receptor beta chains below all came from one sample that was sequenced in a study of shared clonotypes between healthy human individuals. Only in-frame clones appear in the TCRdb table, and some are missing; sequencing was by immunoSEQ multiplex PCR. The sample holds around 510,000 clones, around 80% seen once. Sequencing was done on a sample of PBMCs. Receptors were obtained from a middle-aged woman in good health. Some clones in this sample may be carry-over from other donors' samples.

The J gene is TRBJ1-3, the V gene TRBV11-2, with D unclear. The V gene lost 1 base and the J gene lost 2 bases, with 12 bases spanning the gap. The CDR3 covers 16 residues. CDR1 SGHAT and CDR2 FQNNGV come from the germline V gene. The CDR3 DNA reads as TGTGCCAGCAGCTTAGTTGCGACGGCACCTGGAAACACCATATATTTT. This gives the protein CASSLVATAPGNTIYF.

This chain uses TRBV7-2 with TRBJ2-2, with 9 positions matching TRBD2. J gave up 6 bases and V 1 base, and 6 bases lay outside the gene matches. The CDR3 spans 16 residues. Germline-derived CDR1 and CDR2 are SGHTA and FQGNSA. CDR3 in amino acids: CASSLVSGSIPGELFF. The CDR3 DNA reads TGTGCCAGCAGCTTAGTTAGCGGGAGTATTCCCGGGGAGCTGTTTTTT.

The gene calls are TRBV6-5 and TRBJ2-5, with 8 bases that match TRBD2. Trimming took 5 bases from V and 7 from J; bases not matched to a gene: 6. Germline V gene lookup returns CDR1 MNHEY and CDR2 SVGAGI. This CDR3 spans 13 amino acids. The CDR3 protein is CASSTGLGGTQYF. CDR3 coding DNA: TGTGCCAGCAGTACGGGACTAGGGGGGACCCAGTACTTC.

CDR3 nucleotides: TGCGCCAGCAGCTTGGACAACAGATTTGGCTACACCTTC. This gives the protein CASSLDNRFGYTF. The gene calls are TRBV5-1 and TRBJ1-2; D call uncertain. The CDR3 covers 13 residues. The germline V gene has CDR1 SGHRS and CDR2 YFSETQ. V lost 0 bases, J lost 7 bases, and 10 bases lay in between.

The table lists this clone with a count of one. The chain carries TRBV19 and TRBJ2-3, with 7 bases identical to TRBD1. The germline CDR1 and CDR2 sequences are LNHDA and SQIVND (reference sequence). Trimming at V came to 6 bases and at J to 2 bases, leaving 5 bases not matched to a gene. The CDR3 spans 14 residues. CDR3 DNA sequence: TGTGCCAGTAGCCCGGGACAGACCACAGATACGCAGTATTTT. Translation gives CASSPGQTTDTQYF.

The V gene is TRBV19, the J gene TRBJ2-7, with 9 nucleotides matching TRBD1. After removal of 6 bases from V and 3 bases from J, the junction contained 12 bases not matched to a gene. This CDR3 has 16 amino acids. Germline CDR1 is LNHDA and CDR2 is SQIVND (reference sequence). The CDR3 spells CASRPDGQGNFYEQYF. CDR3 in DNA: TGTGCCAGTAGACCGGATGGACAGGGGAATTTCTACGAGCAGTACTTC.

This chain's CDR3 is CASSSTSGGTDTQYF. CDR3 nucleotides: TGTGCCAGCAGTTCGACTAGCGGGGGCACAGATACGCAGTATTTT. The chain is built from TRBV28 and TRBJ2-3, with 11 nucleotides matching TRBD2. V shed 4 bases, J shed 1 base, and the junction held 1 base outside the gene matches. CDR1 MDHEN and CDR2 SYDVKM come from the germline V gene. CDR3 length: 15 amino acids.

The chain links TRBV6-6 to TRBJ1-1; D is uncertain. The germline gives CDR1 MNHNY, CDR2 SVGAGI (reference sequence). There are 14 residues in the CDR3. Trimming took 5 bases from V and 2 from J, leaving 12 bases between them. The CDR3 DNA is TGTGCCAGCAGTACCGGACGGGTAAACACTGAAGCTTTCTTT. This gives the protein CASSTGRVNTEAFF.

V usage is TRBV6-1 and J usage is TRBJ1-6; D possibly corresponds to TRBD1 (5 bases). CDR3 length: 14 amino acids. From germline, CDR1 is MNHNS and CDR2 SASEGT. The germline V and J ends were trimmed by 4 bases and 8 bases, with 12 bases remaining between them. For the CDR3, the DNA is TGTGCCAGCAGTGTGGGGGGTTTGGATTCACCCCTCCACTTT. It yields the protein CASSVGGLDSPLHF.

The chain links TRBV5-4 to TRBJ2-2, with TRBD2 identical over 9 bases. This CDR3 comprises 17 residues. Germline lookup yields CDR1 SGHNT and CDR2 YYREEE (reference sequence). With V trimmed by 4 bases and J by 5 bases, 12 bases remained unmatched. The CDR3 region has the DNA TGTGCCAGCAGCCCCGCCTTGGGCGGGAGGGGAACCGGGGAGCTGTTTTTT. Residues: CASSPALGGRGTGELFF.

The CDR3 is CASSHTRREWSNQPQHF. CDR3 sequence (DNA): TGTGCCAGTAGTCATACTCGCAGGGAATGGAGCAATCAGCCCCAGCATTTT. V gene TRBV19 combines with J gene TRBJ1-5; D possibly corresponds to TRBD1 (5 bases). This CDR3 contains 17 residues. Germline CDR1 is LNHDA and CDR2 is SQIVND (reference sequence). V was trimmed by 5 bases and J by 1 base, leaving 18 bases between them. The whole variable domain, filled in from reference TRBV19 and TRBJ1-5, reads DGGITQSPKYLFRKEGQNVTLSCEQNLNHDAMYWYRQDPGQGLRLIYYSQIVNDFQKGDIAEGYSVSREKKESFPLTVTSAQKNPTAFYLCASSHTRREWSNQPQHFGDGTRLSIL.

This clone has just one count. V is TRBV19 and J is TRBJ2-7; D remains ambiguous. The CDR3 consists of 14 residues. V was clipped by 3 bases and J by 3 bases, with 12 bases between them. Per the germline V gene, CDR1 is LNHDA and CDR2 is SQIVND (reference sequence). The CDR3 protein is CASSMLERGYEQYF. The DNA of the CDR3 is TGTGCCAGTAGTATGTTGGAGCGCGGCTACGAGCAGTACTTC.

As concerns this clone: Other DNA sequences in the sample encode the same CDR3. The chain is built from TRBV29-1 and TRBJ1-1; D gene uncertain. CDR3 length equals 15 residues. The germline gives CDR1 SQVTM, CDR2 ANQGSEA. CDR3 sequence: CSFAVVNRAGTEAFF. The CDR3 DNA follows: TGCAGTTTCGCTGTCGTGAATAGGGCGGGGACTGAAGCTTTCTTT.

The J gene is TRBJ2-2, the V gene TRBV6-5; perhaps TRBD2 as D (5 bases). V lost 4 bases, J lost 6 bases, and 12 bases lay in between. From germline, CDR1 is MNHEY and CDR2 SVGAGI. The CDR3 length is 14 residues. CDR3 region: CASSSATRSGELFF. In nucleotides, the CDR3 is TGTGCCAGCAGTTCCGCAACTAGATCCGGGGAGCTGTTTTTT.

This chain joins TRBV11-2 and TRBJ2-2; D ambiguous. Germline V CDR1 and CDR2: SGHAT, FQNNGV. This CDR3 has 15 residues. V dropped 8 bases and J dropped 4 bases, with 17 bases sitting between them. The CDR3 DNA follows: TGTGCCAGCGGACCTCGGCGCTTACGCACCGGGGAGCTGTTTTTT. Translated, it gives CASGPRRLRTGELFF.

As regards this clone: A read error may be the cause here, since a much bigger clone is one base away. The rearrangement joins TRBV10-3 to TRBJ2-7; no clear D gene. Germline CDR1 and CDR2: ENHRY and SYGVKD. The CDR3 totals 13 residues. The CDR3 sequence: CATSSGYSYEQYF. In DNA, the CDR3 is TGTGCCACCAGTTCAGGTTACTCCTACGAGCAGTACTTC.

The rearrangement links TRBV18 to TRBJ1-4; D is unclear. Looked up from germline, CDR1 is KGHSH and CDR2 is LQKENI. V was clipped by 4 bases and J by 11 bases, with 14 bases between them. The CDR3 consists of 13 residues. The CDR3 is CASSLGRREKLFF. CDR3 nucleotides: TGTGCCAGCTCACTCGGGCGTCGGGAGAAACTGTTTTTT.